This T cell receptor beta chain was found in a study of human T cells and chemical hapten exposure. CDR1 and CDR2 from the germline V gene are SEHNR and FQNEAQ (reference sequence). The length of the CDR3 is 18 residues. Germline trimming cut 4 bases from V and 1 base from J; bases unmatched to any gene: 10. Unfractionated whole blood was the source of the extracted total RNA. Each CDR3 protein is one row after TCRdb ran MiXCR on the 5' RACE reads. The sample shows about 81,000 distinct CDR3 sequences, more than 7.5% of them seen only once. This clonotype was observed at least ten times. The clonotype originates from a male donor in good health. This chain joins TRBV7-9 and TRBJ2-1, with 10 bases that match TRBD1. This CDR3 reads CASSSSNDRGPSYNEQFF. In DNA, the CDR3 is TGTGCCAGCAGCTCTAGCAACGACAGGGGGCCTTCCTACAATGAGCAGTTCTTC.